A single sample gave rise to the 24 T cell receptor beta chains below, sequenced in a study of PD-1 blockade in classical Hodgkin lymphoma. Sequenced by immunoSEQ multiplex PCR; TCRdb stores in-frame clones only, minus some. The sample records more than 40,000 clones, 55% to 70% being singletons. Stated time point: cycle 4 day 1 (C4D1), after less than 7 weeks of nivolumab. Each of the patients experienced relapse following autologous stem cell transplantation, and their brentuximab vedotin exposure differed. The sequencing here drew on peripheral blood mononuclear cells (PBMCs), taken before the fourth cycle of nivolumab. These receptors all come from a human donor with classical Hodgkin lymphoma.

V usage is TRBV29-1 and J usage is TRBJ2-3; TRBD2 matches at 13 bases. The germline V gene has CDR1 SQVTM and CDR2 ANQGSEA. The V and J ends lost 8 bases and 2 bases, in that order; junction bases with no gene match: 19. This CDR3 contains 19 residues. In nucleotides, the CDR3 is TGCAGCTACCGTCTGGGACAGTCGACTAGCGGGGGGTACACAGATACGCAGTATTTT. Its translation: CSYRLGQSTSGGYTDTQYF.

The chain uses TRBV6-5 and TRBJ2-3, with 10 bases identical to TRBD2. The V and J ends lost 8 bases and 5 bases, in that order; junction bases with no gene match: 4. The V gene's germline CDR1 is MNHEY and CDR2 SVGAGI. The CDR3 is made up of 13 amino acids. The CDR3 nucleotides are TGTGCCAGCGAAAGCGGGGGGGGAGATACGCAGTATTTT. Residues: CASESGGGDTQYF.

This sequence joins TRBV7-2 and TRBJ2-2; 7 bases match TRBD1. The CDR3 extends over 17 amino acids. After removal of 5 bases from V and 5 bases from J, the junction contained 14 bases not matched to a gene. Germline loops: CDR1 SGHTA, CDR2 FQGNSA. In DNA, the CDR3 is TGTGCCAGCAGCCCCAGCACAGGGGCATTATGGACCGGGGAGCTGTTTTTT. It codes for CASSPSTGALWTGELFF.

The V call is TRBV11-1, the J call TRBJ2-7; 9 nucleotides match TRBD1. The V and J ends lost 1 base and 1 base, in that order; junction bases with no gene match: 2. This CDR3 is built from 15 residues. Germline V gives CDR1 SGHAT, CDR2 FQDESV (reference sequence). The CDR3 protein is CASSLGQGDSYEQYF. The CDR3 DNA reads TGTGCCAGCAGCTTAGGACAGGGGGATTCCTACGAGCAGTACTTC.

The V call is TRBV15, the J call TRBJ2-5; unclear D gene. Trimming took 0 bases from V and 2 from J, leaving 10 bases between them. The CDR3 is 15 residues long. Germline values: CDR1 LNHNV, CDR2 YYDKDF (reference sequence). The CDR3 region is CATSRDWESQETQYF. CDR3 DNA: TGTGCCACCAGCAGAGACTGGGAATCACAAGAGACCCAGTACTTC.

V is TRBV27 and J is TRBJ2-7; TRBD1 matches at 7 bases. Germline V gene lookup returns CDR1 MNHEY and CDR2 SMNVEV (reference sequence). The CDR3 runs to 13 residues. J lost 2 bases, V lost 2 bases, and 0 bases had no gene match. CDR3 nucleotides: TGTGCCAGCAGTTTAGGGACAGCCTACGAGCAGTACTTC. Translated: CASSLGTAYEQYF.

This clone was seen a single time. The chain employs TRBV11-2 and TRBJ2-3; 7 nucleotides line up with TRBD2. The germline gives CDR1 SGHAT, CDR2 FQNNGV. The CDR3 loop spans 17 amino acids. The J segment lost 7 bases and the V segment lost 7 bases, leaving 20 bases of the junction unmatched. This CDR3 is CASTMGKTSPTPHTQYF. As DNA, the CDR3 is TGTGCCAGCACCATGGGGAAGACTAGCCCTACCCCTCATACGCAGTATTTT. Together with reference TRBV11-2 and TRBJ2-3, the CDR3 gives the full variable domain: EAGVAQSPRYKIIEKRQSVAFWCNPISGHATLYWYQQILGQGPKLLIQFQNNGVVDDSQLPKDRFSAERLKGVDSTLKIQPAKLEDSAVYLCASTMGKTSPTPHTQYFGPGTRLTVL.

CDR3: CASSLDRVADTQYF. The CDR3 nucleotides read TGTGCCAGTAGCCTCGACAGGGTTGCAGATACGCAGTATTTT. The chain carries TRBV19 and TRBJ2-3; 7 bases fit TRBD1. After removal of 6 bases from V and 4 bases from J, the junction contained 7 bases not matched to a gene. The germline V gene encodes CDR1 LNHDA and CDR2 SQIVND (reference sequence). This CDR3 has 14 amino acids.

The genes are TRBV15 and TRBJ1-2; possible D gene TRBD1, 6 bases. Germline lookup yields CDR1 LNHNV and CDR2 YYDKDF (reference sequence). This CDR3 is built from 13 residues. The V gene lost 2 bases and the J gene lost 4 bases, with 8 bases spanning the gap. The CDR3 reads CATSRRGGYGYTF. The DNA of the CDR3 is TGTGCCACCAGCAGAAGAGGGGGCTATGGCTACACCTTC.

The table lists this clone with a few counts. V is TRBV6-1 and J is TRBJ2-2; 7 bases match TRBD1. V dropped 8 bases and J dropped 3; count of bases not matched to a gene: 3. CDR1 is MNHNS, CDR2 SASEGT, per germline. The CDR3 spans 13 residues. CDR3 sequence: CASGGQYTGELFF. Here the CDR3 DNA reads TGTGCCAGCGGGGGACAGTACACCGGGGAGCTGTTTTTT.

This clone showed up just a few times. The chain carries TRBV2 and TRBJ2-1, with D possibly TRBD2 on 5 matching bases. Germline CDR1 and CDR2: SNHLY and FYNNEI. The CDR3 totals 11 residues. V lost 7 bases and J 8 bases, leaving 9 bases between the germline ends. In nucleotides, the CDR3 is TGTGCCAGCATTAGCGACGATGAGCAGTTCTTC. Translated: CASISDDEQFF.

The V gene is TRBV7-9, the J gene TRBJ2-7, with D unclear. This CDR3 region has 15 residues. Trimming stripped 3 bases from V and 2 bases from J, with 14 bases between. CDR1 is SEHNR and CDR2 is FQNEAQ in the germline V gene (reference sequence). Here the CDR3 reads CASSFGQASPYEQYF. The CDR3 DNA follows: TGTGCCAGCAGCTTCGGGCAGGCCTCCCCCTACGAGCAGTACTTC.

The V call is TRBV5-5, the J call TRBJ2-3; D is unresolved. V was clipped by 4 bases and J by 0 bases, with 6 bases between them. CDR1 SGHKS and CDR2 YYEKEE come from the germline V gene (reference sequence). The length of the CDR3 is 13 residues. CDR3 in DNA: TGTGCCAGCAGCCGGATTAGCACAGATACGCAGTATTTT. As protein: CASSRISTDTQYF. The full variable domain, in which reference TRBV5-5 and TRBJ2-3 provide the parts outside the CDR3, is DAGVTQSPTHLIKTRGQQVTLRCSPISGHKSVSWYQQVLGQGPQFIFQYYEKEERGRGNFPDRFSARQFPNYSSELNVNALLLGDSALYLCASSRISTDTQYFGPGTRLTVL.

This sequence joins TRBV7-9 and TRBJ2-7; D gene uncertain. V was cut by 1 base and J by 4 bases, with 5 bases left in between. CDR1 is SEHNR, CDR2 FQNEAQ, per germline (reference sequence). The CDR3 loop spans 12 amino acids. The chain's CDR3 is CASSLVTYEQYF. In DNA, the CDR3 is TGTGCCAGCAGCTTAGTCACTTACGAGCAGTACTTC.

This clone has just one count. CDR3 nucleotide sequence: TGTGCCAGTACTACAGGGAACATTCAGTACTTC. Translation gives CASTTGNIQYF. The chain joins TRBV13 to TRBJ2-4; weak D call: TRBD1 (6 bases). Trimming removed 9 bases from V and 7 bases from J, with 10 bases in between. This CDR3 spans 11 amino acids. In germline, CDR1 is PRHDT, CDR2 FYEKMQ (reference sequence). Variable domain in full (rest from reference TRBV13 and TRBJ2-4): AAGVIQSPRHLIKEKRETATLKCYPIPRHDTVYWYQQGPGQDPQFLISFYEKMQSDKGSIPDRFSAQQFSDYHSELNMSSLELGDSALYFCASTTGNIQYFGAGTRLSVL.

The chain couples TRBV11-2 to TRBJ1-5; D remains ambiguous. CDR1 is SGHAT, CDR2 FQNNGV, per germline. The CDR3 has 12 residues. V lost 5 bases and J 5 bases, leaving 7 bases between the germline ends. This chain's CDR3 is CASSHGDQPQHF. The CDR3 DNA reads as TGTGCCAGCAGCCACGGGGATCAGCCCCAGCATTTT.

This clone occurred once. The CDR3 loop reads CASSLEWVGNEQFF. CDR3 coding DNA: TGTGCCAGCAGCTTAGAATGGGTGGGCAATGAGCAGTTCTTC. The rearrangement uses TRBV7-8 and TRBJ2-1; D unresolved. This CDR3 contains 14 residues. V was pared by 1 base and J by 6 bases, with 10 bases between. Germline loops: CDR1 SGHVS, CDR2 FQNEAQ.

CDR3 amino acids: CASRAGTSGHSYNEQFF. CDR3 nucleotide sequence: TGTGCCAGCAGGGCTGGGACTAGCGGGCACTCCTACAATGAGCAGTTCTTC. The V gene is TRBV9, the J gene TRBJ2-1, with 12 bases fitting TRBD2. CDR1 is SGDLS, CDR2 YYNGEE, per germline. The CDR3 is 17 residues long. J lost 0 bases, V lost 5 bases, and 6 bases had no gene match.

The chain couples TRBV7-2 to TRBJ2-6; a weak D match, TRBD1 (5 bases). The V gene lost 3 bases and the J gene lost 0 bases, with 18 bases spanning the gap. Germline V gene data show CDR1 as SGHTA and CDR2 as FQGNSA. The CDR3 extends over 19 amino acids. CDR3 in DNA: TGTGCCAGCAGCTTCTACGCGACAGCCTACAGCTCTGGGGCCAACGTCCTGACTTTC. It translates to CASSFYATAYSSGANVLTF.

The V call is TRBV27, the J call TRBJ1-3; D gene unclear. This CDR3 has 14 residues. Germline-derived CDR1 and CDR2 are MNHEY and SMNVEV (reference sequence). V was pared by 0 bases and J by 3 bases, with 6 bases between. The CDR3 protein is CASSLSGDGNTIYF. The CDR3 DNA follows: TGTGCCAGCAGTTTATCCGGGGATGGAAACACCATATATTTT.

This chain uses TRBV7-9 with TRBJ2-1; 8 bases fit TRBD1. The V and J ends lost 5 bases and 4 bases, in that order; junction bases with no gene match: 7. CDR3 size: 15 residues. Germline CDR1 and CDR2: SEHNR and FQNEAQ (reference sequence). The CDR3 is CASSARDRSYNEQFF. In nucleotides, the CDR3 is TGTGCCAGCAGCGCCCGGGACAGGAGTTACAATGAGCAGTTCTTC.

The chain uses TRBV2 and TRBJ1-2; TRBD1 agrees at 9 bases. The CDR3 length is 11 residues. Germline assignment: CDR1 SNHLY and CDR2 FYNNEI. Losses at the gene ends were 10 bases for V and 10 bases for J; bases not matched to a gene: 7. The DNA for the CDR3 is TGTGCCACCGCGGGACAGGGAGTCTACACCTTC. Its protein is CATAGQGVYTF. Using reference TRBV2 and TRBJ1-2 for the parts outside the CDR3, the full variable domain is EPEVTQTPSHQVTQMGQEVILRCVPISNHLYFYWYRQILGQKVEFLVSFYNNEISEKSEIFDDQFSVERPDGSNFTLKIRSTKLEDSAMYFCATAGQGVYTFGSGTRLTVV.

The chain combines TRBV5-4 with TRBJ2-1; weak D call: TRBD1 (6 bases). Trimming shortened V by 6 bases and J by 0 bases, and 13 bases separated the two germline ends. Germline assignment: CDR1 SGHNT and CDR2 YYREEE (reference sequence). The CDR3 covers 15 residues. CDR3 loop: CASTTDSSSYNEQFF. The CDR3 region has the DNA TGTGCCAGCACTACGGACAGCAGCTCCTACAATGAGCAGTTCTTC.

This clone turned up a few times. V gene TRBV2 combines with J gene TRBJ2-7; the D gene is possibly TRBD1 (6 bases). This CDR3 spans 14 amino acids. Germline-derived CDR1 and CDR2 are SNHLY and FYNNEI. V lost 1 base, J lost 6 bases, and 13 bases lay in between. For the CDR3, the DNA is TGTGCCAGCAGTGAAGTCGGCAGGGGAAGCGAGCAGTACTTC. Amino acids: CASSEVGRGSEQYF.